The TCR beta chain described here comes from a study of CD8 T cells in ankylosing spondylitis. Study-wide results and limits: Reports say disease-linked clones showed up significantly more in matched ankylosing spondylitis synovial fluid. A motif of roughly 8 highly homologous TCR beta variants was seen as apparently characteristic of ankylosing spondylitis blood.

This clonotype has more than one count but fewer than ten. What it binds is not known. V shed 2 bases and J 2 bases; nucleotides not matched to a gene: 8. Germline V gene lookup returns CDR1 SGHKS and CDR2 YYEKEE (reference sequence). CDR3 size: 16 residues. The TCR beta libraries were generated through quantitative 5'-RACE incorporating molecular barcodes. TCRdb reprocessed the 5' RACE reads via MiXCR and lists one record per CDR3 protein. The sample lists 700,000 to 1,000,000 distinct CDR3 sequences; 10% to 15% were seen once. This chain links TRBV5-5 with TRBJ2-7, with TRBD1 matching over 9 bases. The sequenced sample was blood, either unsorted or a sorted T cell fraction (not recorded which). The TCR originated in a male donor with ankylosing spondylitis. CDR3 nucleotide sequence: TGTGCCAGCAGCTTAACCGGGACAGGGTCTACCTACGAGCAGTACTTC. It specifies CASSLTGTGSTYEQYF.